What follows are 7 T cell receptor beta chains derived from one specimen sequenced in a study of human T cells and chemical hapten exposure. Via MiXCR, TCRdb re-called the RACE reads, giving one row per CDR3 protein. Here the sample spans 100,000 or so distinct CDR3 sequences, about 11% being singletons. Time point meaning: patch test 1, 2 weeks after DPC sensitization. As for treatment: therapeutic diphenylcyclopropenone sensitization with weekly scalp DPC. The sample here was whole blood, taken in connection with sensitization to the hapten diphenylcyclopropenone (DPC). The receptor source for this set is a man between 40 and 49 years old with alopecia areata. Some clones in this sample may be carry-over from other donors' samples.

This clonotype was seen ten or more times. The J gene is TRBJ1-5, the V gene TRBV20-1; tentatively, D is TRBD1 (6 bases). Trimming pared 3 bases from V and 4 bases from J, leaving 10 bases between. CDR1 is DFQATT, CDR2 SNEGSKA, per germline (reference sequence). This CDR3 comprises 13 residues. The CDR3 DNA sequence: TGCAGTGCTAGGCCCACAGGGAATCAGCCCCAGCATTTT. Encoded protein: CSARPTGNQPQHF.

The sample holds a few counts of this clonotype. This chain joins TRBV20-1 and TRBJ2-3, with 12 bases that match TRBD2. CDR3 length: 15 amino acids. Germline trimming cut 6 bases from V and 3 bases from J; bases unmatched to any gene: 7. Germline V gene sequence: CDR1 DFQATT, CDR2 SNEGSKA (reference sequence). CDR3 nucleotides: TGCAGTGCGCAGACTAGCGGGAGTCCGACAGATACGCAGTATTTT. Translating gives CSAQTSGSPTDTQYF.

V is TRBV7-2 and J is TRBJ2-3; perhaps TRBD2 as D (6 bases). The germline gives CDR1 SGHTA, CDR2 FQGNSA. V lost 1 base and J 3 bases, leaving 11 bases between the germline ends. The CDR3 covers 15 residues. Here the CDR3 reads CASSLDVGTTDTQYF. CDR3 coding DNA: TGTGCCAGCAGCTTAGATGTCGGGACTACAGATACGCAGTATTTT.

A few counts support this clonotype. The chain joins TRBV20-1 to TRBJ2-3, with 8 positions matching TRBD2. The CDR3 is made up of 14 amino acids. Germline-derived CDR1 and CDR2 are DFQATT and SNEGSKA (reference sequence). V gave up 3 bases and J gave up 4 bases; unmatched junction bases: 6. CDR3 residues: CSASLIAGPDTQYF. For the CDR3, the DNA is TGCAGTGCTAGTTTAATAGCGGGACCAGATACGCAGTATTTT.

This clonotype was seen more than once but under ten times. The chain couples TRBV2 to TRBJ2-1; 10 nucleotides match TRBD2. The CDR3 extends over 16 amino acids. Per the germline V gene, CDR1 is SNHLY and CDR2 is FYNNEI. The V gene end was trimmed by 4 bases and the J gene end by 3 bases; junction bases not matched to a gene: 6. The CDR3 is CASSGASGRGYNEQFF. CDR3 coding DNA: TGTGCCAGCAGTGGCGCGAGCGGGAGGGGCTACAATGAGCAGTTCTTC.

J is TRBJ1-3 and V is TRBV19; TRBD1 agrees at 7 bases. With V trimmed by 5 bases and J by 3 bases, 10 bases remained unmatched. Per the germline V gene, CDR1 is LNHDA and CDR2 is SQIVND (reference sequence). CDR3 size: 16 residues. The CDR3 bases are TGTGCCAGTAGTTTACTCTCGACAGGGTTTGGAAACACCATATATTTT. This gives the protein CASSLLSTGFGNTIYF.

Ten or more counts support this clonotype. The J gene is TRBJ1-1, the V gene TRBV27; 8 bases are shared with TRBD1. This CDR3 comprises 16 residues. V lost 0 bases, J lost 4 bases, and 7 bases stayed unmatched. Germline assignment: CDR1 MNHEY and CDR2 SMNVEV (reference sequence). The CDR3 nucleotides read TGTGCCAGCAGTTTATCGGCAGGGGGCCTGGGCACTGAAGCTTTCTTT. Amino acid sequence: CASSLSAGGLGTEAFF.